This TCR beta chain was captured by sequencing in a study of T cells in tumors and immune-related adverse events. Profiled with immunoSEQ multiplex PCR; TCRdb holds only in-frame clones, not every one. Here the sample spans roughly 10,000 clones, just under 95% being singletons. CDR1 is MNHNY, CDR2 SVGAGI, per germline (reference sequence). V was cut by 7 bases and J by 9 bases, with 16 bases left in between. The CDR3 is 13 amino acids. The chain recombines TRBV6-6 with TRBJ1-5, with D tentatively TRBD1 (5 bases). The origin of this receptor is a female donor with metastatic renal cell carcinoma. Material: lymph node tissue, obtained from a patient treated with anti-PD-1 therapy. Here the CDR3 reads CASTGYLGGPQHF. The CDR3, as DNA: TGTGCCAGCACAGGGTATTTAGGTGGGCCCCAGCATTTT.